Listed below are T cell receptor beta chains from one sample, sequenced in a study of T cell responses to AZD1222 COVID-19 vaccine. The method was immunoSEQ multiplex PCR; TCRdb's version includes in-frame clones alone and lacks a portion of them. The sample includes about 120,000 clones, more than 85% seen only once; the top ten take 2.5% to 3.5%. The input for sequencing was peripheral blood, taken on day 0 of AZD1222 vaccination. Source of these receptors: an adult in good health. Each CDR3 is given with its conserved first and last residue. Each record gives: J gene, D gene, V gene, CDR3 DNA, CDR3 protein. D genes are given only for firm matches.

j_call: TRBJ1-5
d_call: -
v_call: TRBV5-1
cdr3_nt: TGCGCCAGCAGCTTGGGGGCACGGGATCAGCCCCAGCATTTT
cdr3_aa: CASSLGARDQPQHF

j_call: TRBJ2-1
d_call: -
v_call: TRBV9
cdr3_nt: TGTGCCAGCAGCGTAGCTCCTGACAGGGGAGGGTCTGAGCAGTTCTTC
cdr3_aa: CASSVAPDRGGSEQFF

j_call: TRBJ2-7
d_call: TRBD2
v_call: TRBV9
cdr3_nt: TGTGCCAGCAGCCCGACTAGCGGGAACTACGAGCAGTACTTC
cdr3_aa: CASSPTSGNYEQYF

j_call: TRBJ1-1
d_call: -
v_call: TRBV7-9
cdr3_nt: TGTGCCAGCAGCCCCGGACAAGTCCTGAACACTGAAGCTTTCTTT
cdr3_aa: CASSPGQVLNTEAFF

j_call: TRBJ1-1
d_call: -
v_call: TRBV13
cdr3_nt: TGTGCCAGCAGCTTCGGGTTGAACACTGAAGCTTTCTTT
cdr3_aa: CASSFGLNTEAFF

j_call: TRBJ1-2
d_call: -
v_call: TRBV11-1
cdr3_nt: TGTGCCAGCAGCCCCTGGACAGAAGACTATGGCTACACCTTC
cdr3_aa: CASSPWTEDYGYTF

j_call: TRBJ1-1
d_call: -
v_call: TRBV19
cdr3_nt: TGTGCCACTTTTGGCAGTAGGAGGAACACTGAAGCTTTCTTT
cdr3_aa: CATFGSRRNTEAFF

j_call: TRBJ2-5
d_call: -
v_call: TRBV7-7
cdr3_nt: TGTGCCAGCGGGAGAGTCACAGAGACCCAGTACTTC
cdr3_aa: CASGRVTETQYF

j_call: TRBJ2-7
d_call: -
v_call: TRBV18
cdr3_nt: TGTGCCAGCTCACCCGGGTTTCAGGTCTACGAGCAGTACTTC
cdr3_aa: CASSPGFQVYEQYF

j_call: TRBJ1-2
d_call: -
v_call: TRBV30
cdr3_nt: TGTGCCTGGAATCTTAGGGTCACCTATGGCTACACCTTC
cdr3_aa: CAWNLRVTYGYTF